This T cell receptor beta chain was captured in a study of blood T cell repertoires in COVID-19. Study summary: Sources were T cells, B-cell-depleted T cells, or PBMCs; the material itself was cDNA or gDNA.

The table came from immunoSEQ multiplex PCR; TCRdb's copy has only in-frame clones and leaves some out. Here the sample spans about 40,000 clones, about 85% being singletons. J was trimmed by 3 bases and V by 7 bases; bases with no gene match: 2. The CDR3 is made up of 13 amino acids. Germline V gives CDR1 SGHNT, CDR2 YYREEE (reference sequence). V gene TRBV5-4 combines with J gene TRBJ1-1; 11 bases map to TRBD1. This receptor was identified in a human donor in a cohort sampled during active COVID-19. The specimen sequenced was peripheral blood. The CDR3 spells CASQGQGDTEAFF. Written as DNA, the CDR3 is TGTGCCAGCCAGGGACAGGGGGACACTGAAGCTTTCTTT.